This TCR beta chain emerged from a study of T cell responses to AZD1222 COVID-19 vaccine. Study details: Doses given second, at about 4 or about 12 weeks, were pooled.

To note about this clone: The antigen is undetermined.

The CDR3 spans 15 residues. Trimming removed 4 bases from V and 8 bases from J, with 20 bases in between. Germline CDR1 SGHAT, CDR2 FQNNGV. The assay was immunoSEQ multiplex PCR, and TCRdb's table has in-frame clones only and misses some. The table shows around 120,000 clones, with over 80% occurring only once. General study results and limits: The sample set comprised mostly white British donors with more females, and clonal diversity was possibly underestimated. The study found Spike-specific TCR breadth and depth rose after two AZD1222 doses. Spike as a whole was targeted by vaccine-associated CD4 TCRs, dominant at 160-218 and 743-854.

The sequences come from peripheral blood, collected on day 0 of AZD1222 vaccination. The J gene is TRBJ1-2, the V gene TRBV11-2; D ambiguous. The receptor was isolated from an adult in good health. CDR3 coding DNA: TGTGCCAGCAGCTCCCCGGAAGCCCCGTTGAGGGGCTACACCTTC. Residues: CASSSPEAPLRGYTF.